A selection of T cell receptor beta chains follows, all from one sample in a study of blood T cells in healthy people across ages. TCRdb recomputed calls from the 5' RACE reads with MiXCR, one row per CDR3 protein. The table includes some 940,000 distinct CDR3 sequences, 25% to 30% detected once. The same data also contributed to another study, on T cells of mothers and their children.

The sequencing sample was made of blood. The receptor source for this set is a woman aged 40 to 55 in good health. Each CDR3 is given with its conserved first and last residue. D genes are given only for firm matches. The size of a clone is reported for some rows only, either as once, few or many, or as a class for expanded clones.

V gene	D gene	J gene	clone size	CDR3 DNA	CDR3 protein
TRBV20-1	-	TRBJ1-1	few	TGCAGTGCTGCCGACAGGCCCTTGGGGGTAGCTTTCTTT	CSAADRPLGVAFF
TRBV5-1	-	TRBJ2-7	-	TGCGCCAGCAGCAGGACCGGGACGGAATTCTACGAGCAGTACTTC	CASSRTGTEFYEQYF
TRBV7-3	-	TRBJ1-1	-	TGTGCCAGCAGCTTAAACCGGGGGGGGGCCACTGAAGCTTTCTTT	CASSLNRGGATEAFF
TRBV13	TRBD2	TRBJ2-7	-	TGTGCCAGCAGCTTAGGCAGGCGGGAGGGCCCCGAGCAGTACTTC	CASSLGRREGPEQYF
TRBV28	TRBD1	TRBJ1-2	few	TGTGCCAGCGAGACAGGGGGCGATGGCTACACCTTC	CASETGGDGYTF
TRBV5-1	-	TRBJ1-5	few	TGCGCCAGCAGCCCATCTGGGGGCCATCAGCCCCAGCATTTT	CASSPSGGHQPQHF
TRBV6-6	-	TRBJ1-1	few	TGTGCCACCTGTGACAGGAGGGACACTGAAGCTTTCTTT	CATCDRRDTEAFF
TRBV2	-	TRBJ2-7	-	TGTGCCAGCAGTGAACTAGGACTCCTAATCCACGAGCAGTACTTC	CASSELGLLIHEQYF
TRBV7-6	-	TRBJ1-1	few	TGTGCCAGCAGCCTCAACAGGGCCACTGAAGCTTTCTTT	CASSLNRATEAFF
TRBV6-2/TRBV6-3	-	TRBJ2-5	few	TGTGCCAGCACTTGGACGGGGACGGGGAGAGAGACCCAGTACTTC	CASTWTGTGRETQYF
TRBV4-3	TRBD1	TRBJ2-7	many	TGCGCCAGCAGCCAAGAATCGACAGGGATAAGCTACGAGCAGTACTTC	CASSQESTGISYEQYF
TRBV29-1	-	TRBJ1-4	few	TGCAGCGTTGACTCCGGGGGCTCTGGAGAAAAACTGTTTTTT	CSVDSGGSGEKLFF
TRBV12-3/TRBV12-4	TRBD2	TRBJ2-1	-	TGTGCCAGCAGTTTTGCTGGGGGGGCCTACAATGAGCAGTTCTTC	CASSFAGGAYNEQFF
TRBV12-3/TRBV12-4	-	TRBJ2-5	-	TGTGCCAACAGCCAAAACGGAGAGACCCAGTACTTC	CANSQNGETQYF
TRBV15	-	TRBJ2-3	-	TGTGCCACCAGGCCCCCGGGCACAGATACGCAGTATTTT	CATRPPGTDTQYF
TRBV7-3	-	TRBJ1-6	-	TGTGCCAGCAGCTTTAGCCGGGACGGGAATTCACCCCTCCACTTT	CASSFSRDGNSPLHF
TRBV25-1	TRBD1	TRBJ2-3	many	TGTGCCAGCAGCCGAGACAGGGTAACAGATACGCAGTATTTT	CASSRDRVTDTQYF
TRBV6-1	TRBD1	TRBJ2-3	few	TGTGCCAGCAAGGACAGGACCAAGGCAGATACGCAGTATTTT	CASKDRTKADTQYF
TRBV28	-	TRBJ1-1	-	TGTGCCAGCAGTTTACTGGTTGGACAGTTTGAAGCTTTCTTT	CASSLLVGQFEAFF
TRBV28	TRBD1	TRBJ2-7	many	TGTGCCAGCAGTCTCGCCGGGACAGGGGACCACGAGCAGTACTTC	CASSLAGTGDHEQYF
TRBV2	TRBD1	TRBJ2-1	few	TGTGCCAGCAGTGAAACGGGGACAGGTCGTAACAATGAGCAGTTCTTC	CASSETGTGRNNEQFF
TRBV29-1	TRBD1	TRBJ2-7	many	TGCAGCGTTGATCGACAGGGGACCTCCTACGAGCAGTACTTC	CSVDRQGTSYEQYF
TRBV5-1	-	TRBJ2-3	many	TGCGCCAGCAGCTTACGGACGGACAGCACAGATACGCAGTATTTT	CASSLRTDSTDTQYF
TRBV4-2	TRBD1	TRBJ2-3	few	TGTGCCAGCAGCCCCATTGGACAGGGGGGCACAGATACGCAGTATTTT	CASSPIGQGGTDTQYF
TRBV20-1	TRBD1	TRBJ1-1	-	TGCAGTGCTAGCCTTGACAGGGGGCGGGATGCTTTCTTT	CSASLDRGRDAFF
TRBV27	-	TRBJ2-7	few	TGTGCCAGCAGTGACTCCCGGGGGAAGTACGAGCAGTACTTC	CASSDSRGKYEQYF
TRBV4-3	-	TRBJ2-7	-	TGCGCCAGCAGCCAGAGCCTTGCTTACGAGCAGTACTTC	CASSQSLAYEQYF
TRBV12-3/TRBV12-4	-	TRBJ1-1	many	TGTGCCAGCAGCCTTAGGCCAACTCAGGGTCATGAAGCTTTCTTT	CASSLRPTQGHEAFF
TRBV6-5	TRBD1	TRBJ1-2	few	TGTGCCAGCAGTCTACTCGGGGGGACAGGTCGAAGCGGCTACACCTTC	CASSLLGGTGRSGYTF
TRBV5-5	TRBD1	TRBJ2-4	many	TGTACCAGCAGCTTGGGCCACAGGGGGCGGAACATTCAGTACTTC	CTSSLGHRGRNIQYF
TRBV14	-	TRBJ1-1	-	TGTGCCAGCAGTCGACAGTCCTACACTGAAGCTTTCTTT	CASSRQSYTEAFF
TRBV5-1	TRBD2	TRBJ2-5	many	TGCGCCAGCAGCTTACAACTAGCGGGGCACCAAGAGACCCAGTACTTC	CASSLQLAGHQETQYF
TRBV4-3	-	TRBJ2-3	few	TGCGCCAGCAGCCAAGGAAGGGCGGGCACAGATACGCAGTATTTT	CASSQGRAGTDTQYF
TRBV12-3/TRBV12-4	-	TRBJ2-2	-	TGTGCCAGCAGTATCCAGAGCCGGGAGCTTGGCGGGGAGCTGTTTTTT	CASSIQSRELGGELFF
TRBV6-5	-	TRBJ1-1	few	TGTGCCAGCAGACGCCGGGAACAGACAAACACTGAAGCTTTCTTT	CASRRREQTNTEAFF
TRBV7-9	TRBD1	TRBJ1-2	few	TGTGCCAGCAGCCGGCCCGGGACAGGGCTTAACTATGGCTACACCTTC	CASSRPGTGLNYGYTF
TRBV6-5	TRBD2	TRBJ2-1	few	TGTGCCAGCAGTTACGGACTAGCGGATTCCAATGAGCAGTTCTTC	CASSYGLADSNEQFF
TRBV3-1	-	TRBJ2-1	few	TGTGCCAGCAGCCAAGATCTTGGGGGGATCTACAATGAGCAGTTCTTC	CASSQDLGGIYNEQFF
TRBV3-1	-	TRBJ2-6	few	TGTGCCAGCAGCAAGCGCGGGACAGCCTTCTCTGGGGCCAACGTCCTGACTTTC	CASSKRGTAFSGANVLTF
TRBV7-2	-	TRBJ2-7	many	TGTGCCAGCAGCTTGGGGATAATCAACGAGCAGTACTTC	CASSLGIINEQYF
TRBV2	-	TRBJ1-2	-	TGTGCCAGCAGTCCTTACGGGACGGTCGTGGGCTACACCTTC	CASSPYGTVVGYTF